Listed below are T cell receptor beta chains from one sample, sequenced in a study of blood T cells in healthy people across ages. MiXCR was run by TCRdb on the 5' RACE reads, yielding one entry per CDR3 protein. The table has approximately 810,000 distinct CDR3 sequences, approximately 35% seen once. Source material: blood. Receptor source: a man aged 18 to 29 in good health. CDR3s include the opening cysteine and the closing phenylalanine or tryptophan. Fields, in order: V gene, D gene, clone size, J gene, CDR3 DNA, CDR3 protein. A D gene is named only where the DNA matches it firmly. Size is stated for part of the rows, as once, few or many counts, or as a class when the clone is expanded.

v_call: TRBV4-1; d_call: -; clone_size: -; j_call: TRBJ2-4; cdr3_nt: TGCGCCAGCAGCCAAGATGAGCGGCTGCGGGGCATTCAGTACTTC; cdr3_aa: CASSQDERLRGIQYF
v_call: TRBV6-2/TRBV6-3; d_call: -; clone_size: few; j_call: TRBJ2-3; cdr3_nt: TGTGCCAGCAAAGAGTTTAGCACAGATACGCAGTATTTT; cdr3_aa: CASKEFSTDTQYF
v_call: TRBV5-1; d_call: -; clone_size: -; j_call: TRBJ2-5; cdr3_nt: TGCGCCAGCAGCTTTAACCAAAAAGAGACCCAGTACTTC; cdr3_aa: CASSFNQKETQYF
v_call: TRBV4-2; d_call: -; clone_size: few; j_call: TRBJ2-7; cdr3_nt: TGTGCCAGCAGCTTACCGGCGGGCGAGCAGTACTTC; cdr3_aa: CASSLPAGEQYF
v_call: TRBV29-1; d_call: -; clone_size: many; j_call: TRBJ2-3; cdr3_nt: TGCAGCGTTGAACGTCAGAACACAGATACGCAGTATTTT; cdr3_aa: CSVERQNTDTQYF
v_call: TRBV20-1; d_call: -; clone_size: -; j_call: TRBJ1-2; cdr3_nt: TGCAGTGCTAGAGCGCAGGAGGGAAGCGTTGTTAGTGGCTACACCTTC; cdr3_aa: CSARAQEGSVVSGYTF
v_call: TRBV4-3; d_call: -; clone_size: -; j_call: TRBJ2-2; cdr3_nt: TGCGCCAGCAGCCCAGACCTATGGAGCACCGGGGAGCTGTTTTTC; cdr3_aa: CASSPDLWSTGELFF
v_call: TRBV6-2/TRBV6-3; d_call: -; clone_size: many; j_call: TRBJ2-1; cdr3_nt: TGTGCCAGCAGTTACGAGAGGGGGGGGCTGAACAATGAGCAGTTCTTC; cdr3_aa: CASSYERGGLNNEQFF
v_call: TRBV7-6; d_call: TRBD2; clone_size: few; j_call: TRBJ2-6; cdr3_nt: TGTGCCAGCACTCCACGCGCCGGGGGGACGAAAAGCTCTGGGGCCAACGTCCTGACTTTC; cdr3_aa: CASTPRAGGTKSSGANVLTF
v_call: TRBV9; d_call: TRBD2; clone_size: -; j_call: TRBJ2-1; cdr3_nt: TGTGCCAGCAGCTCGGGGACTAGCGGCAATGAGCAGTTCTTC; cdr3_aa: CASSSGTSGNEQFF
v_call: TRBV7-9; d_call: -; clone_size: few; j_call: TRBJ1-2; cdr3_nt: TGTGCCAGCAGCTTAACGGAAGGCTACACCTTC; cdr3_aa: CASSLTEGYTF
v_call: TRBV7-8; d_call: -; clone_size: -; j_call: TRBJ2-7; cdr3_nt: TGTGCCAGCAGCTTAGGGTTAATTGGCGAGCAGTACTTC; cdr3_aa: CASSLGLIGEQYF
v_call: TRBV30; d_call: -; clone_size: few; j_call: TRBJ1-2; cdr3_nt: TGTGCCTGGAGTGTACGGGACTGGGAAATTGGAGGCTACACCTTC; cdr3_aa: CAWSVRDWEIGGYTF
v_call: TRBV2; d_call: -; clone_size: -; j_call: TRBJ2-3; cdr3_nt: TGTGCCAGCAGCGAAGTAAGGGGGGGCGGAGATAAGCAGTATTTT; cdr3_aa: CASSEVRGGGDKQYF
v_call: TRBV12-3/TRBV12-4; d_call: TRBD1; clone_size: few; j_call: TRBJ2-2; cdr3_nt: TGTGCCAGCAGTGTAGGGGGCAACGGGGAGCTGTTTTTT; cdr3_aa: CASSVGGNGELFF
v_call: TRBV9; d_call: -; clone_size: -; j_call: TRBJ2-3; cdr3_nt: TGTGCCAGCAGCGTAGCACAGGCGTCCACAGATACGCAGTATTTT; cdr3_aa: CASSVAQASTDTQYF
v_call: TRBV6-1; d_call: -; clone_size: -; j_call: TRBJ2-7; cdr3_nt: TGTGCCAGCAGTAGAGGCGCGCAGGGGAGCTCCTACGAGCAGTACTTC; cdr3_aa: CASSRGAQGSSYEQYF
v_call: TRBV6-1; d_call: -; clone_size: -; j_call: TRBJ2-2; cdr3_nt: TGTGCCAGCACCGTCAGGGGAGCCGGGGAGCTGTTTTTT; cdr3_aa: CASTVRGAGELFF
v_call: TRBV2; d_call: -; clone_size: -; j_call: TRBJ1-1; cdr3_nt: TGTGCCAGCAGTGAAGTCAGGGGATACACTGAAGCTTTCTTT; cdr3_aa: CASSEVRGYTEAFF
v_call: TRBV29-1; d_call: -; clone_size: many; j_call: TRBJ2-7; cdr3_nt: TGCAGCGTTGCTGAGGGACACTCCATCTACGAGCAGTACTTC; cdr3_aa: CSVAEGHSIYEQYF
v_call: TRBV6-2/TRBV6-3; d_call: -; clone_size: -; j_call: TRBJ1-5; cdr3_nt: TGTGCCAGCAGCTACGGGCTACTCAGGCAGCCCCAGCATTTT; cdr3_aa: CASSYGLLRQPQHF
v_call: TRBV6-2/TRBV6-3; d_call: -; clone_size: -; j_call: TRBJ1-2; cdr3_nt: TGTGCCAGCGAGTTAGAACCCCGACTGCGCTATGGCTACACCTTC; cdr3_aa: CASELEPRLRYGYTF
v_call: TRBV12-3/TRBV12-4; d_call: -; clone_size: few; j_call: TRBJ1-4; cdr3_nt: TGTGCCAGCAGAAGAGAATCAGGGGCAACTAATGAAAAACTGTTTTTT; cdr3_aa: CASRRESGATNEKLFF
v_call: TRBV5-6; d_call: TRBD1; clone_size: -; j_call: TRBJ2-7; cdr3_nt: TGTGCCAGCAGCTTGATCCCGGGACAGGCTTCCTACGAGCAGTACTTC; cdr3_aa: CASSLIPGQASYEQYF
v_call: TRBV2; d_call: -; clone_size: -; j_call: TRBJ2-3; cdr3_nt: TGTGCCAGCAGTGAATTGGGCCGGTTTAACACAGATACGCAGTATTTT; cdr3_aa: CASSELGRFNTDTQYF